Below are 3 T cell receptor beta chains sequenced from a single sample in a study of shared clonotypes between healthy human individuals. Assay: immunoSEQ multiplex PCR; the TCRdb copy retains only in-frame clones and omits some. The table includes hundreds of thousands of clones, approximately 79% detected once. Sequencing input: memory CD4+ T cells sorted from blood. As for subset: CD45RA-negative fraction. These receptors were obtained from a woman younger than 45 in good health.

The genes are TRBV29-1 and TRBJ1-2, with TRBD1 identical over 8 bases. CDR1 and CDR2 (germline): SQVTM, ANQGSEA. This CDR3 is 13 amino acids long. Trimming cost V 6 bases and J 3 bases; bases outside gene matches: 6. For the CDR3, the DNA is TGCAGCGTCCGGACAGGGCCTTACTATGGCTACACCTTC. Its protein product is CSVRTGPYYGYTF.

The chain is built from TRBV25-1 and TRBJ2-7; D gene uncertain. Trimming cost V 4 bases and J 0 bases, with 10 bases left between them. Germline assignment: CDR1 MGHDK and CDR2 SYGVNS. The CDR3 has 14 amino acids. CDR3 in DNA: TGTGCCAGCAGTGCACGTGTAAGCTCCTACGAGCAGTACTTC. It specifies CASSARVSSYEQYF.

On this clone: At one end, the junction sequence differs from germline, possibly due to a read error. V is TRBV19 and J is TRBJ2-5; 9 nucleotides line up with TRBD2. The CDR3 covers 16 residues. Germline V gene lookup returns CDR1 LNHDA and CDR2 SQIVND (reference sequence). This CDR3 reads CASSIDSGSSQETRYF. DNA for the CDR3: TGTGCCAGTAGTATTGATAGCGGGAGTTCTCAAGAGACCCGGTACTTC.